This T cell receptor beta chain was captured by sequencing in a study of T cells in Graves' hyperthyroidism and ophthalmopathy. Across the study: Initial diagnosis, before any treatment, was when peripheral blood was collected.

As for this clonotype: Its target is unknown.

TCR beta CDR3 sequences were amplified from RNA transcripts. Using the HTBI primer set, a first-round RT-PCR was run on the TCR CDR3. TCRdb recomputed calls from the multiplex PCR reads with MiXCR, one row per CDR3 protein. The data hold hundreds of thousands of distinct CDR3 sequences, with 12% to 15% observed a single time. V was shortened by 5 bases and J by 2 bases, with 12 bases between the two germline ends. There are 15 residues in the CDR3. Germline-derived CDR1 and CDR2 are MNHNS and SASEGT. Study-wide results and caveats: Blood samples included most of the expanded thyroid clonotypes exceeding 0.001.

The clonotype was recovered from a woman aged 18 to 35 with Graves' hyperthyroidism. The source material was blood. This chain links TRBV6-1 with TRBJ2-2; no definite D call. CDR3 amino acids: CASSQPRPNTGELFF. The CDR3 nucleotides read TGTGCCAGCAGTCAGCCCAGGCCAAACACCGGGGAGCTGTTTTTT.